A selection of T cell receptor beta chains follows, all from one sample in a study of cytomegalovirus exposure and HLA in healthy donors. Assay: immunoSEQ multiplex PCR; the TCRdb copy retains only in-frame clones and omits some. Here the sample spans about 110,000 clones, roughly 70% being singletons. Specimen: PBMCs. All receptors come from a man aged 25-40 years in good health and CMV-seropositive. Each CDR3 is given with its conserved first and last residue. The D gene is left open where the match is weak. Size tells how often a clone was seen (once, few, many) or the class of an expanded clone, and some rows leave it out.

cdr3_nt	cdr3_aa	j_call	v_call	d_call	clone_size
TGTGCCAGCAGCGTAGGAGCGGGGGGGCCAGAGACCCAGTACTTC	CASSVGAGGPETQYF	TRBJ2-5	TRBV9	TRBD2	-
TGTGCCATCAGTGAGTCGGAGGGGAGGTCCTACAATGAGCAGTTCTTC	CAISESEGRSYNEQFF	TRBJ2-1	TRBV10-3	-	-
TGTGCCAGCAGTCCCAGGGGTCCCTTTAACTATGGCTACACCTTC	CASSPRGPFNYGYTF	TRBJ1-2	TRBV28	-	few
TGTGCCAGCAGAGTATTAGGGGGCGGGGACACTGAAGCTTTCTTT	CASRVLGGGDTEAFF	TRBJ1-1	TRBV6-5	TRBD1	-
TGTGCCAGCAGCGTCCCCCCTCCAGATACGCAGTATTTT	CASSVPPPDTQYF	TRBJ2-3	TRBV5-4	-	-
TGTGCCAGCAGTGAAGGGACAATCCTCAGGAAAGCTTTCTTT	CASSEGTILRKAFF	TRBJ1-1	TRBV25-1	-	few
TGTGCCAGCAGTCGACAGGGGGCCTATGGCTACACCTTC	CASSRQGAYGYTF	TRBJ1-2	TRBV28	TRBD1	-
TGCGCCAGCAGCTTGAGAGGGTTTATCGCAGATACGCAGTATTTT	CASSLRGFIADTQYF	TRBJ2-3	TRBV5-1	-	-
TGTGCCAGCAGCGTAGGGGACAGAAATAATGAAAAACTGTTTTTT	CASSVGDRNNEKLFF	TRBJ1-4	TRBV9	TRBD1	-
TGTGCCAGCAGTGAATTGACTAGCGGGACCTACAATGAGCAGTTCTTC	CASSELTSGTYNEQFF	TRBJ2-1	TRBV25-1	TRBD2	few
TGTGCCAGCAGGAATGGGGGAGGCCCTAACACCGGGGAGCTGTTTTTT	CASRNGGGPNTGELFF	TRBJ2-2	TRBV7-9	-	-
TGCGCCAGCAGCTTGGGGAGGGCAGACACCGGGGAGCTGTTTTTT	CASSLGRADTGELFF	TRBJ2-2	TRBV5-1	-	-
TGTGCCAGTAGTCTACAGGGGCCCCCTGGAAATACGCAGTATTTT	CASSLQGPPGNTQYF	TRBJ2-3	TRBV19	TRBD1	-
TGTGCCAGTAGCTCTCCCAGGGCAACTAATGAAAAACTGTTTTTT	CASSSPRATNEKLFF	TRBJ1-4	TRBV19	-	-
TGTGCCAGCAGAAATAGCGGGGGTTACGAGCAGTACTTC	CASRNSGGYEQYF	TRBJ2-7	TRBV7-8	TRBD2	-
TGTGCCAGCAGCCTCTCCTTGACAGGGGAGAAGTCGAAACTGTTTTTT	CASSLSLTGEKSKLFF	TRBJ1-4	TRBV11-2	TRBD1	-
TGTGCCAGTAGTTCCACAGGACTAGCGGGATTTCAAAGGTTCTTC	CASSSTGLAGFQRFF	TRBJ2-1	TRBV19	TRBD2	-
TGTGCCAGCAGCTCCCTCCGAGACTACCGCTCCTACAATGAGCAGTTCTTC	CASSSLRDYRSYNEQFF	TRBJ2-1	TRBV11-3	-	-
TGTGCCAGCAGCTCCGAACAGGGGCTCTATGGCTACACCTTC	CASSSEQGLYGYTF	TRBJ1-2	TRBV5-4	TRBD1	few
TGTGCCAGCAGTGACCAGGGGTCAGGAACTGAAGCTTTCTTT	CASSDQGSGTEAFF	TRBJ1-1	TRBV25-1	-	few
TGTGCCAGCAGTTTGACGGGGGACAGCACAGATACGCAGTATTTT	CASSLTGDSTDTQYF	TRBJ2-3	TRBV27	-	-
TGTGCCCTCCGAGGGCCAATGAACACTGAAGCTTTCTTT	CALRGPMNTEAFF	TRBJ1-1	TRBV28	-	-
TGCGCCAGCAGCCAAGTTTTAAGGACAGGGGGGAACACTGAAGCTTTCTTT	CASSQVLRTGGNTEAFF	TRBJ1-1	TRBV4-1	TRBD1	-
TGCGCCAGCAGCCTGGGAACGGTCGCAACGGGGAGGGGAGCTTTCTTT	CASSLGTVATGRGAFF	TRBJ1-1	TRBV5-1	-	few
TGTGCCAGCAGCCCTGGGGGGACAGGGGTGTGGAATGAGCAGTTCTTC	CASSPGGTGVWNEQFF	TRBJ2-1	TRBV5-4	TRBD1	-
TGTGCCAGCAGCTTAGACAGGGGAGCCCAAGAGACCCAGTACTTC	CASSLDRGAQETQYF	TRBJ2-5	TRBV7-2	TRBD1	-
TGTGCCAGCAGTTACGGGACTGGCGAAGGTGTCGTCTTC	CASSYGTGEGVVF	TRBJ2-1	TRBV6-6	-	-
TGTGCCAGTAGTATAGATCTCACAGGGGGCAGCCAAAATGAGCAGTTCTTC	CASSIDLTGGSQNEQFF	TRBJ2-1	TRBV19	TRBD1	-
TGTGCCAGCAGCCGTCTAGCGGGAGGGAAAACAGATACGCAGTATTTT	CASSRLAGGKTDTQYF	TRBJ2-3	TRBV7-2	TRBD2	-
TGTGCCAGCAGCGTATTGCCGGACAGGGAACCGTCGGGTGGCTACACCTTC	CASSVLPDREPSGGYTF	TRBJ1-2	TRBV9	TRBD1	-
TGCGCCAGCAGCCAAGAAAGCGGGATCGTTAGCCCCTCAGATACGCAGTATTTT	CASSQESGIVSPSDTQYF	TRBJ2-3	TRBV4-3	TRBD2	-
TGTGCCAGCAGCTTAGGGGGAGGGTACACAGATACGCAGTATTTT	CASSLGGGYTDTQYF	TRBJ2-3	TRBV7-2	TRBD2	-